The 8 T cell receptor beta chains reported below all come from one sample, sequenced in a study of blood T cell dynamics during melanoma immunotherapy. As to time point: week 3, after first cycle of checkpoint inhibitor. Only in-frame clones appear in the TCRdb table, and some are missing; sequencing was by immunoSEQ multiplex PCR. The sample lists 10,000 to 13,000 clones, 87% occurring once. The sequences come from blood, collected from a patient treated with checkpoint blockade. Source of these receptors: a human donor with melanoma.

The rearrangement links TRBV18 to TRBJ2-3, with 10 positions matching TRBD2. The V gene end was trimmed by 2 bases and the J gene end by 2 bases; junction bases not matched to a gene: 1. The CDR3 loop spans 15 amino acids. Germline CDR1 reads KGHSH; CDR2 reads LQKENI. The CDR3 loop is CASSPSGGDTDTQYF. In nucleotides, the CDR3 is TGTGCCAGCTCACCAAGCGGGGGGGACACAGATACGCAGTATTTT.

The rearrangement joins TRBV11-1 to TRBJ2-2, with TRBD1 matching over 7 bases. The CDR3 contains 16 residues. J lost 0 bases, V lost 4 bases, and 5 bases had no gene match. Germline V gives CDR1 SGHAT, CDR2 FQDESV (reference sequence). The chain's CDR3 is CASSSSGTANTGELFF. The CDR3 DNA follows: TGTGCCAGCAGCTCATCCGGGACAGCGAACACCGGGGAGCTGTTTTTT.

The genes are TRBV5-1 and TRBJ2-3, with a tentative D call TRBD1 (6 bases). Germline V CDR1 and CDR2: SGHRS, YFSETQ. The CDR3 spans 16 residues. V was pared by 0 bases and J by 2 bases, with 13 bases between. CDR3 sequence: CASSLDSTGITDTQYF. The DNA of the CDR3 is TGCGCCAGCAGCTTGGACTCTACAGGGATCACAGATACGCAGTATTTT.

The rearrangement joins TRBV6-5 to TRBJ2-7, with 10 bases aligning to TRBD1. Germline V gene sequence: CDR1 MNHEY, CDR2 SVGAGI. The CDR3 totals 15 residues. The ends lost 5 bases at V and 2 bases at J; junction bases unmatched: 6. The CDR3 nucleotides are TGTGCCAGCAGTACTCCGGGACAGGGGACCTACGAGCAGTACTTC. This codes for CASSTPGQGTYEQYF.

This chain links TRBV15 with TRBJ2-3; D unclear. V lost 3 bases to trimming and J lost 2 bases, with 12 bases between them. Germline CDR1 LNHNV, CDR2 YYDKDF (reference sequence). This CDR3 region has 15 residues. Here the CDR3 reads CATSRGSGFTDTQYF. Here the CDR3 DNA reads TGTGCCACCAGCAGGGGGTCGGGCTTCACAGATACGCAGTATTTT.

This clone appeared once. The CDR3 DNA is TGTGCCAGCAGTGACTCGGCAGGGGAGGGAGATACGCAGTATTTT. Its protein is CASSDSAGEGDTQYF. The chain joins TRBV6-4 to TRBJ2-3; TRBD2 is a possible D gene (7 bases). Trimming took 0 bases from V and 5 from J, leaving 12 bases between them. Germline loops: CDR1 MRHNA, CDR2 SNTAGT. The CDR3 runs to 15 residues.

The CDR3 DNA sequence: TGTGCCAGCAGCGTTAGCGGGGGGGGATTCGATACGCAGTATTTT. It specifies CASSVSGGGFDTQYF. V usage is TRBV5-4 and J usage is TRBJ2-3, with 11 bases that match TRBD2. The germline V gene has CDR1 SGHNT and CDR2 YYREEE (reference sequence). The CDR3 consists of 15 residues. V gave up 4 bases and J gave up 6 bases; unmatched junction bases: 7.

This clone was observed a single time. This chain links TRBV7-9 with TRBJ1-1, with TRBD1 identical over 9 bases. This CDR3 is 16 amino acids long. Germline assignment: CDR1 SEHNR and CDR2 FQNEAQ (reference sequence). V lost 7 bases, J lost 0 bases, and 9 bases stayed unmatched. This CDR3 is CASTGQGSAMNTEAFF. For the CDR3, the DNA is TGTGCCAGCACAGGACAGGGGAGCGCCATGAACACTGAAGCTTTCTTT.